This T cell receptor (beta chain) was obtained from a study of brain T cells in children with intractable seizures. Points from the study as a whole: Pre- and post-surgery blood differed in depth, so pre-surgery absences may be undersampling. Only CDR3 sequence similarity suggested viral specificity, without known HCMV serostatus.

Looked up from germline, CDR1 is MGHRA and CDR2 is YSYEKL. V trimming: 8 bases; J trimming: 0 bases; junction bases outside the gene matches: 14. This CDR3 is 17 amino acids long. TCRdb's table, derived via immunoSEQ multiplex PCR, lists solely in-frame clones and lacks some. Among 60,000 to 65,000 clones listed, about 96% were seen once. In regard to this clone: Antigen: not known.

The starting material was peripheral blood, obtained at surgery. The source of this sequence is a boy in the first two years of life with focal cortical dysplasia and intractable seizures. The chain carries TRBV4-1 and TRBJ2-3, with 7 bases that match TRBD2. CDR3 nucleotide sequence: TGCGCCAGCGCCTGGCAGACTAGCAGATCTAGCACAGATACGCAGTATTTT. Translating gives CASAWQTSRSSTDTQYF.